Detailed here is one T cell receptor (beta chain). The antigen is not known. The sample comes from a study of T cell repertoires in cytomegalovirus infection. The wider study: Matching HLA type, along with CMV infection, was indicated by public TCR beta signatures.

TCRdb itself ran the reads through MiXCR, one entry per CDR3 protein. The repertoire holds over 250,000 distinct CDR3 sequences, with roughly 25% as singletons. The V gene lost 3 bases and the J gene lost 5 bases, with 20 bases spanning the gap. This CDR3 spans 17 amino acids. Germline V CDR1 and CDR2: SEHNR, FQNEAQ (reference sequence). Whole-study results and caveats: HLA-C-restricted CMV-specific TCR beta clonotypes were dominant in the ex vivo response.

The sequence was obtained from a human donor in good health (CMV status not recorded). Some clones in this sample may be carry-over from other donors' samples. Sequenced sample: PBMCs. V gene TRBV7-9 combines with J gene TRBJ1-5, with TRBD1 as a possible D gene (6 bases). The CDR3, as DNA: TGTGCCAGCAGCTTCCACTCTACCGGGACAAATTATCAGCCCCAGCATTTT. It codes for CASSFHSTGTNYQPQHF.